The T cell receptor beta chain described here comes from a study of blood T cell repertoires in COVID-19. Turning to the study itself: T cells, B-cell-depleted T cells, or PBMCs provided the cDNA or gDNA that served as material.

Germline V CDR1 and CDR2: MDHEN, SYDVKM. The CDR3 runs 15 residues. Comments on this clone: The junction shows a germline mismatch at one end, possibly a read error.

Per the study methods: Quantification of nucleated cells was approximated via reference gene primer amplification. The table came from immunoSEQ multiplex PCR; TCRdb's copy has only in-frame clones and leaves some out. For V, J and clone size, that table is used; D and trimming come from the DNA. This table has around 160,000 clones, around 90% appearing once. The sample was peripheral blood. The rearrangement links TRBV28 to TRBJ1-1; 7 nucleotides match TRBD1. The TCR originated in a man between 60 and 75 years old with active or convalescent COVID-19. CDR3 DNA sequence: TGTGCCAGCAGTTTAAGCCGGGACAGTTTTCCCCTTGGTCTCTTT. It codes for CASSLSRDSFPLGLF.